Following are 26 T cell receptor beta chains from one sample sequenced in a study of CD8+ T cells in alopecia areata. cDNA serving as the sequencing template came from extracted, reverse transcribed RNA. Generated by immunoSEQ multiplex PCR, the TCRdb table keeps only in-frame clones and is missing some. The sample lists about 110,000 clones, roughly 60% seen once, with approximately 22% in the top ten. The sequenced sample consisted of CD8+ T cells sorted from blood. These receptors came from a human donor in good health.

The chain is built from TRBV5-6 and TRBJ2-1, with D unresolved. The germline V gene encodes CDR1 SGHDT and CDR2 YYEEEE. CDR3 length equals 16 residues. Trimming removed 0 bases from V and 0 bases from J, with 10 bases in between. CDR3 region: CASSLEHRSSYNEQFF. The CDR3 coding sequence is TGTGCCAGCAGCTTGGAACACCGGAGCTCCTACAATGAGCAGTTCTTC.

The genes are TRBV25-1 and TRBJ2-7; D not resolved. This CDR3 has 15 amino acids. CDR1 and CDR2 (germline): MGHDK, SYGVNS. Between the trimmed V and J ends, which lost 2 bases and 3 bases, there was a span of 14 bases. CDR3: CASSERGLGGYEQYF. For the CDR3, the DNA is TGTGCCAGCAGTGAAAGAGGTCTAGGCGGCTACGAGCAGTACTTC.

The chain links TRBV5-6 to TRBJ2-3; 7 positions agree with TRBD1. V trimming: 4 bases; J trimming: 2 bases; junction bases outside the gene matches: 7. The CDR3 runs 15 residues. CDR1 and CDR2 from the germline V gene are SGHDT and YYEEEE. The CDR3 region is CASSPWTGATDTQYF. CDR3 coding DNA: TGTGCCAGCAGCCCATGGACAGGAGCCACAGATACGCAGTATTTT.

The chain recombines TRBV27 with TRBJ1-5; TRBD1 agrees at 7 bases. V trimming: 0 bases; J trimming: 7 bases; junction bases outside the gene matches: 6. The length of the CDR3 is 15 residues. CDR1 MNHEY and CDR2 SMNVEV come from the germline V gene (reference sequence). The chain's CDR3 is CASSLSDPGGQPQHF. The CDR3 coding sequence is TGTGCCAGCAGTTTATCGGACCCAGGGGGACAGCCCCAGCATTTT.

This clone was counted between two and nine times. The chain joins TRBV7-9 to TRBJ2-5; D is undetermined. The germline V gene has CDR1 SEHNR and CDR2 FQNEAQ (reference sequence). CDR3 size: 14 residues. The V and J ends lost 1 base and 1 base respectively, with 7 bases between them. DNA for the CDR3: TGTGCCAGCAGCTTAGTCATATTCCAAGAGACCCAGTACTTC. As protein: CASSLVIFQETQYF.

CDR3: CSVGNRGWLSYEQYF. The CDR3 DNA sequence: TGCAGCGTGGGCAATCGGGGCTGGCTTTCCTACGAGCAGTACTTC. The chain is built from TRBV29-1 and TRBJ2-7, with D perhaps matching TRBD1 or TRBD2 (5 bases each). The germline CDR1 and CDR2 sequences are SQVTM and ANQGSEA. This CDR3 region has 15 residues. V lost 6 bases and J lost 1, with 19 bases in between.

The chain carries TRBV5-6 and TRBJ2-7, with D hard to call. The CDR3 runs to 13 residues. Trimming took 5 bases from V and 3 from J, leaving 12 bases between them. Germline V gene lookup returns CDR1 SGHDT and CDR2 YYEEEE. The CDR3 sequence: CASRLGMDYEQYF. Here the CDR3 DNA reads TGTGCCAGCAGGCTAGGGATGGACTACGAGCAGTACTTC.

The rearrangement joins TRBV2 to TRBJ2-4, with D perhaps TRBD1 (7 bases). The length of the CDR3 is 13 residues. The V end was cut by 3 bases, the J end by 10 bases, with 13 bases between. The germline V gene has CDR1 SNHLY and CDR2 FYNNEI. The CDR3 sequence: CASSDGRGDIQYF. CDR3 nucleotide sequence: TGTGCCAGCAGTGACGGCAGGGGGGATATTCAGTACTTC. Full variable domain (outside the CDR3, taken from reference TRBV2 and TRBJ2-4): EPEVTQTPSHQVTQMGQEVILRCVPISNHLYFYWYRQILGQKVEFLVSFYNNEISEKSEIFDDQFSVERPDGSNFTLKIRSTKLEDSAMYFCASSDGRGDIQYFGAGTRLSVL.

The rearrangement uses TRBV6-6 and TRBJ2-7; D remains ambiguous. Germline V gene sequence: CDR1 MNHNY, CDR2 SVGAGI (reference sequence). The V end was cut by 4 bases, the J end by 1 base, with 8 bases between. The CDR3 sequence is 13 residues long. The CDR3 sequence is CASSFDRSYEQYF. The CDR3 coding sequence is TGTGCCAGCAGTTTCGACCGATCCTACGAGCAGTACTTC.

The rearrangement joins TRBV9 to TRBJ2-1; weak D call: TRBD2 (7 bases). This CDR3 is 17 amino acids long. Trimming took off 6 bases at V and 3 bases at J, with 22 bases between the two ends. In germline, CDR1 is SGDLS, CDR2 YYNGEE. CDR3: CASTPPGASGLYNEQFF. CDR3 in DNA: TGTGCCAGCACCCCACCGGGGGCTAGCGGCCTCTACAATGAGCAGTTCTTC.

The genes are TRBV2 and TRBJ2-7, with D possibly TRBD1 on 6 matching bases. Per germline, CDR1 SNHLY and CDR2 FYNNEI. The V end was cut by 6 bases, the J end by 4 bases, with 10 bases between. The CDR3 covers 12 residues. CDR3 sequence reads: CASRQQGYEQYF. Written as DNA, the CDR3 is TGTGCCAGCAGGCAACAGGGTTACGAGCAGTACTTC.

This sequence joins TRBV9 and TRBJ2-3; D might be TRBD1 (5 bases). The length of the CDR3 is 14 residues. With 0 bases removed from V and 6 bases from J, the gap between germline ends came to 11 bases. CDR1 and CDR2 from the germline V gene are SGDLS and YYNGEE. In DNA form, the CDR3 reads TGTGCCAGCAGCGTAGAAGGGGAATGGGATACGCAGTATTTT. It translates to CASSVEGEWDTQYF.

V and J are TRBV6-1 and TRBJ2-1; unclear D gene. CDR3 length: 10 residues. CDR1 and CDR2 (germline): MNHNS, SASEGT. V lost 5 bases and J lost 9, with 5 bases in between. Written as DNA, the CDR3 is TGTGCCAGCAGTAACCGTGAGCAGTTCTTC. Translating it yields CASSNREQFF.

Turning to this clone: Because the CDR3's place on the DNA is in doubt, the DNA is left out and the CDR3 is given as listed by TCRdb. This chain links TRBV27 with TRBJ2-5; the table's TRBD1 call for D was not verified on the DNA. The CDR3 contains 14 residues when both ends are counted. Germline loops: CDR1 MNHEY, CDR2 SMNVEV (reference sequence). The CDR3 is CASSTSTGPETQYF.

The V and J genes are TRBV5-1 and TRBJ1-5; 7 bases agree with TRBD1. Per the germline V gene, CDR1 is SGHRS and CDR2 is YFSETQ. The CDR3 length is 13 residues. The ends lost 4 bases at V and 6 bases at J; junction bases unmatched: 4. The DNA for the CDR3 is TGCGCCAGCAGCCCCACAGGGGCTCAGCCCCAGCATTTT. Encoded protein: CASSPTGAQPQHF.

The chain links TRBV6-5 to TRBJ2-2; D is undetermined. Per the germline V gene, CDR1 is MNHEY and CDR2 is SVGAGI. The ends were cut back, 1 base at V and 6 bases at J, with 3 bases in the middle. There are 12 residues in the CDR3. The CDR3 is CASSYLAGELFF. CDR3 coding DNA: TGTGCCAGCAGTTACTTGGCCGGGGAGCTGTTTTTT.

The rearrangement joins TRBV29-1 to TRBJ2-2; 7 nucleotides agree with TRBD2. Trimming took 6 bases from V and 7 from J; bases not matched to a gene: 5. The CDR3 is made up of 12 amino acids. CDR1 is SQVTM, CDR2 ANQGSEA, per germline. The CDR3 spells CSVGLVGGELFF. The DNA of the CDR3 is TGCAGCGTCGGACTAGTCGGCGGGGAGCTGTTTTTT.

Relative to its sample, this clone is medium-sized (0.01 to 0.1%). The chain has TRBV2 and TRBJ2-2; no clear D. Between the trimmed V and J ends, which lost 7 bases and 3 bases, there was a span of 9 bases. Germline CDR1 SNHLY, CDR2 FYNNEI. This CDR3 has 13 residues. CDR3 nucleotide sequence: TGTGCCAGCAATTACTTTTACACCGGGGAGCTGTTTTTT. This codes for CASNYFYTGELFF.

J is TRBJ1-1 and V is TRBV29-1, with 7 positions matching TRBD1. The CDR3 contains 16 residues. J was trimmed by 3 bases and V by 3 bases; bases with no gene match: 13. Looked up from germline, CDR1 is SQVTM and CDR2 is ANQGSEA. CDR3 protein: CSVESGGRGTYTEAFF. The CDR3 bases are TGCAGCGTTGAGTCGGGGGGCAGGGGGACGTACACTGAAGCTTTCTTT.

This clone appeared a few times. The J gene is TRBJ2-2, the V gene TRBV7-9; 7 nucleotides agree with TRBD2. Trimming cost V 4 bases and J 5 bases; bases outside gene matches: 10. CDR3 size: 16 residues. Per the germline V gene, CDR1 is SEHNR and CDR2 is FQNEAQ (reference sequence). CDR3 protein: CASSWTRNPRTGELFF. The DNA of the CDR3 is TGTGCCAGCAGCTGGACTAGGAACCCAAGGACCGGGGAGCTGTTTTTT. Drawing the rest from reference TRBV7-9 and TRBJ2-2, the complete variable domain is DTGVSQNPRHKITKRGQNVTFRCDPISEHNRLYWYRQTLGQGPEFLTYFQNEAQLEKSRLLSDRFSAERPKGSFSTLEIQRTEQGDSAMYLCASSWTRNPRTGELFFGEGSRLTVL.

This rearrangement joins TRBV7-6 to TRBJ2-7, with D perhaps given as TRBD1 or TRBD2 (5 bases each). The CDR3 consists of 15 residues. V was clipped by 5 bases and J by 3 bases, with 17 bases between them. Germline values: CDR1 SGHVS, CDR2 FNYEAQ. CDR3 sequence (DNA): TGTGCCAGCAGCCGCTGGGACGGCTACTTCTACGAGCAGTACTTC. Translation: CASSRWDGYFYEQYF.

The CDR3 region is CASSWGGWPQHF. CDR3 sequence (DNA): TGCGCCAGCAGCTGGGGCGGGTGGCCCCAGCATTTT. The chain joins TRBV5-1 to TRBJ1-5; D possibly corresponds to TRBD1 (5 bases). In germline, CDR1 is SGHRS, CDR2 YFSETQ. V lost 3 bases, J lost 9 bases, and 10 bases lay in between. The CDR3 is made up of 12 amino acids.

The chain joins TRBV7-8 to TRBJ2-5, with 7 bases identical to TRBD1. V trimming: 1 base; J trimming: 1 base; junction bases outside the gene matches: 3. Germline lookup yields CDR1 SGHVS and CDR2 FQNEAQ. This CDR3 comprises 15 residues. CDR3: CASSLGAGGQETQYF. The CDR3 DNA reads TGTGCCAGCAGCTTAGGGGCAGGGGGCCAAGAGACCCAGTACTTC.

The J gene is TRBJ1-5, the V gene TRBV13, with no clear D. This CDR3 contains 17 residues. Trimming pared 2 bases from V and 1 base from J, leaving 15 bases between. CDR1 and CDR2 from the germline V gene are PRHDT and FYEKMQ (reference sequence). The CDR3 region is CASSLQVVGRSNQPQHF. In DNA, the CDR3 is TGTGCCAGCAGCTTACAAGTAGTAGGAAGAAGCAATCAGCCCCAGCATTTT. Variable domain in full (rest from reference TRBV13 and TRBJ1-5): AAGVIQSPRHLIKEKRETATLKCYPIPRHDTVYWYQQGPGQDPQFLISFYEKMQSDKGSIPDRFSAQQFSDYHSELNMSSLELGDSALYFCASSLQVVGRSNQPQHFGDGTRLSIL.

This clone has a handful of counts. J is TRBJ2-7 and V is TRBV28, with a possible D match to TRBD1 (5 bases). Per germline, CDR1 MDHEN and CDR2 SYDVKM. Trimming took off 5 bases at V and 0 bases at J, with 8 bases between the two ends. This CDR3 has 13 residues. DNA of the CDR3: TGTGCCAGCAGTGACAGTCACTCCTACGAGCAGTACTTC. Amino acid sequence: CASSDSHSYEQYF.

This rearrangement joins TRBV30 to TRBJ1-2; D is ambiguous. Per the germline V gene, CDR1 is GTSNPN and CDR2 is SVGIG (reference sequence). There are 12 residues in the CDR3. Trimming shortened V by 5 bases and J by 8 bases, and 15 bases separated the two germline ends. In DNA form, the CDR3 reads TGTGCCTGGGATGGGAATCTCCTGGGCTACACCTTC. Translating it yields CAWDGNLLGYTF.